These T cell receptor beta chains were read from a single sample in a study of CD8+CD57+ T cells in acquired aplastic anemia. Each CDR3 protein is one row after TCRdb ran MiXCR on the reads. Among about 160,000 distinct CDR3 sequences, about two thirds were seen once, and the ten largest hold more than 35%. The sequencing input was sorted CD4+, CD8+, or CD8+CD57+ T cells (not recorded which) from PBMCs. The receptors come from a human donor with aplastic anemia. Both conserved end residues are part of each CDR3. A D gene is named only where the DNA matches it firmly. For some rows the clone size is stated as once, few or many, or as a class when expanded; others skip it.

abundance	v_gene	j_gene	len	d_gene	CDR3nt	CDR3aa
few	TRBV20-1	TRBJ2-7	13	NA	TGCAGTGCTAGAGCCGGGACACTCTACGAGCAGTACTTC	CSARAGTLYEQYF
NA	TRBV20-1	TRBJ2-5	12	NA	TGCAGTGTGCGAGGGGGGGCAGAGACCCAGTACTTC	CSVRGGAETQYF
NA	TRBV10-3	TRBJ1-3	15	NA	TGTGCCACCTCAGGCAAGGGCCCCTCTGGAAACACCATATATTTT	CATSGKGPSGNTIYF
NA	TRBV24-1	TRBJ1-5	15	TRBD1	TGTGCCACCAGTGATGGGACAGGGGTTGGTCAGCCCCAGCATTTT	CATSDGTGVGQPQHF
NA	TRBV10-3	TRBJ2-7	12	TRBD1	TGTGCCGCCGGGACAGGGGTTTCCGAGCAGTACTTC	CAAGTGVSEQYF
NA	TRBV12-3/TRBV12-4	TRBJ1-1	13	TRBD1	TGTGCCAGCAGTTTAGTACAGGGGTACGAAGCTTTCTTT	CASSLVQGYEAFF
NA	TRBV20-1	TRBJ1-2	15	NA	TGCAGTGCTAGAGTGTCAGCTTTAAGGGGCTATGGCTACACCTTC	CSARVSALRGYGYTF
few	TRBV7-3	TRBJ1-6	16	NA	TGTGCCAGCAGTCCTAGCGGCGGATCCGTAAATTCACCCCTCCACTTT	CASSPSGGSVNSPLHF
NA	TRBV11-2	TRBJ2-7	15	NA	TGTGCCAGCAGCTTGGTAGGGGACACAACTTACGAGCAGTACTTC	CASSLVGDTTYEQYF
few	TRBV15	TRBJ1-3	18	NA	TGTGCCACCAGCAGAGATCTCCTTGTCGGACCAACACGAAACACCATATATTTT	CATSRDLLVGPTRNTIYF
NA	TRBV11-3	TRBJ2-7	16	NA	TGTGCCAGTACCCCCTCATCGGGGTTCAGCTCCTACGAGCAGTACTTC	CASTPSSGFSSYEQYF
NA	TRBV7-9	TRBJ1-1	15	NA	TGTGCCAGCAGCTTAGAGCATGACAGGAACACTGAAGCTTTCTTT	CASSLEHDRNTEAFF
NA	TRBV6-5	TRBJ2-7	15	TRBD1	TGTGCCAGCAGTCGCGACAGGGCAGGTACGGGCGAGCAGTACTTC	CASSRDRAGTGEQYF
medium-sized	TRBV4-2	TRBJ2-7	14	TRBD2	TGTGCCAGCAGCCAAGGGGAGGGGCTCTACGAGCAGTACTTC	CASSQGEGLYEQYF
NA	TRBV4-1	TRBJ1-4	14	NA	TGCGCCAGCAGCCAAGGAGGGGGTGGTGAAAAACTGTTTTTT	CASSQGGGGEKLFF
NA	TRBV7-8	TRBJ2-7	16	TRBD2	TGCGCCAGCAGCTTGGAGCCAGCGGGGGTCTCCTACGAGCAGTACTTC	CASSLEPAGVSYEQYF
few	TRBV5-5	TRBJ2-7	11	NA	TGTGCCAGCAGCTTAGTAGGCGAGCAGTACTTC	CASSLVGEQYF
NA	TRBV2	TRBJ1-6	12	NA	TGTGCCAGCACCTTCTATAATTCACCCCTCCACTTT	CASTFYNSPLHF
NA	TRBV7-9	TRBJ2-7	13	NA	TGTGCCAGCAGCTTAGACCCAGACTACGAGCAGTACTTC	CASSLDPDYEQYF
NA	TRBV29-1	TRBJ2-7	15	TRBD1	TGCAGCGTTGAAGATCCCGGGACAGGGAATTACGAGCAGTACTTC	CSVEDPGTGNYEQYF
NA	TRBV7-9	TRBJ2-7	17	NA	TGTGCCAGCAGCTTAAGGGAGGATAGCGTTGGGACCTACGAGCAGTACTTC	CASSLREDSVGTYEQYF
NA	TRBV29-1	TRBJ2-7	13	TRBD1	TGCAGCGTGTCACAGGGGGTCTCCTACGAGCAGTACTTC	CSVSQGVSYEQYF
many	TRBV4-1	TRBJ1-2	17	NA	TGCGCCAGCAGCCACACCGTTTTCCACTCCGCGGGCTATGGCTACACCTTC	CASSHTVFHSAGYGYTF
NA	TRBV11-2	TRBJ2-5	15	NA	TGTGCCAGCAGCTTACCAGGGGTAGGGCAAGAGACCCAGTACTTC	CASSLPGVGQETQYF
NA	TRBV24-1	TRBJ2-7	10	NA	TGTGCCTCGACAATCCACGAGCAGTACTTC	CASTIHEQYF
NA	TRBV20-1	TRBJ1-2	13	NA	TGCAGTGCTAGAGATCCCAGGACAGATGGCTACACCTTC	CSARDPRTDGYTF
NA	TRBV9	TRBJ2-7	14	NA	TGTGCCAGCAGCTTTAACCCGGGACCCTACGAGCAGTACTTC	CASSFNPGPYEQYF
NA	TRBV19	TRBJ2-5	16	NA	TGTGCCAGCAATTTTGGACTTGGACAGTCTCAAGAGACCCAGTACTTC	CASNFGLGQSQETQYF
NA	TRBV20-1	TRBJ2-1	11	NA	TGCAGTGCTAGAGCGGGGCTGGAGCAGTTCTTC	CSARAGLEQFF
NA	TRBV7-2	TRBJ2-7	13	NA	TGTGCCAGCAGCTTAGGAATGGAGTACGAGCAGTACTTC	CASSLGMEYEQYF
NA	TRBV19	TRBJ2-7	11	NA	TGTGCCAGTAGTGATGCGTGGGAGCAGTACTTC	CASSDAWEQYF
once	TRBV7-7	TRBJ2-5	15	TRBD1	TGTGCCGTAGACTCCGGGACAGGGTCATTGCGGACCCAGTACTTC	CAVDSGTGSLRTQYF
once	TRBV7-8	TRBJ2-4	15	NA	TGTGCCAGCAGCCCCCACGAACTAGCCAAAAACATTCAGTACTTC	CASSPHELAKNIQYF
NA	TRBV7-9	TRBJ2-5	13	NA	TGTGCCAGCAGCTCCCCGTGGGAAGAGACCCAGTACTTC	CASSSPWEETQYF
NA	TRBV7-9	TRBJ2-2	15	NA	TGTGCTAGCAGCCCGGGGTTAGGAGCCACCGGGGAGCTGTTTTTT	CASSPGLGATGELFF
few	TRBV24-1	TRBJ1-5	17	TRBD1	TGTGCCACCAGTGATGCAGGGACAGGGGGACGCAATCAGCCCCAGCATTTT	CATSDAGTGGRNQPQHF
NA	TRBV24-1	TRBJ2-2	16	TRBD2	TGTGCCACCTCGCCCCCGGGGGGACTAGCGGGAAATGAGCTGTTTTTT	CATSPPGGLAGNELFF
NA	TRBV7-8	TRBJ1-3	16	TRBD1	TGTGCCAGCAGCCCGAGACAGGGGTTCGCTGGAAACACCATATATTTT	CASSPRQGFAGNTIYF
NA	TRBV20-1	TRBJ1-4	11	NA	TGCAGTGCTAGGTGGGGCGAAAAACTGTTTTTT	CSARWGEKLFF
NA	TRBV7-3	TRBJ2-7	15	NA	TGTGCCAGCAGCTCCGGACTCGGAGAAGACTACGAGCAGTACTTC	CASSSGLGEDYEQYF